This T cell receptor (beta chain) was found in a study of radiation and T cells in renal cell carcinoma. Findings of the study overall: Pretreatment tumor biopsies were lacking, so baseline clonotypes are unknown. Top tumor clonotypes rose in blood 2 weeks post-radiation, then contracted.

The time point: blood 2 weeks post-SBRT. The treatment here: 15 Gy SBRT to primary tumor, nephrectomy 4 weeks later. After SBRT, blood was collected at 2 and 4 weeks, plus baseline. The patient's renal cell carcinoma had clear cell pathology. This clone appeared a single time. Its antigen is not known. CDR3 length: 15 residues. Germline CDR1 LNHDA, CDR2 SQIVND (reference sequence). Trimming took 0 bases from V and 5 from J, leaving 11 bases between them. Using immunoSEQ multiplex PCR, the repertoire was profiled, and TCRdb retains in-frame clones only, with some absent. The profile covers some 75,000 clones, with roughly 87% appearing a single time and 5.8% taken by the ten largest.

This rearrangement joins TRBV19 to TRBJ2-1; D remains unclear. Specimen: blood, collected from a patient whose treatment included radiotherapy and nephrectomy. This clonotype was obtained from a man in his 60s with renal cell carcinoma. In DNA, the CDR3 is TGTGCCAGTAGTATAGACCACAGTATCAACAATGAGCAGTTCTTC. This gives the protein CASSIDHSINNEQFF.